This entry describes one T cell receptor beta chain. The antigen is undetermined. Beta-chain TCR CDR3 regions were amplified from RNA transcripts. The workflow started with a first-round RT-PCR run with HTBI primers and then moved on to a second-round multiplex PCR. One entry per CDR3 protein, called by TCRdb with MiXCR from the multiplex PCR reads. This sample has about 550,000 distinct CDR3 sequences, with approximately 35% found just once. Germline CDR1 reads DFQATT; CDR2 reads SNEGSKA (reference sequence). The CDR3 runs to 17 residues. Trimming took off 1 base at V and 0 bases at J, with 13 bases between the two ends. The data stem from a study of Graves' ophthalmopathy and Graves' hyperthyroidism. Study conclusions and caveats: Among thyroid clonotypes expanded above 0.001 frequency, most also appeared in blood.

Sample: peripheral blood or thyroid tissue (not recorded which). The clonotype originates from an adult man with Graves' hyperthyroidism. The chain combines TRBV20-1 with TRBJ2-6; no clear D. CDR3: CSARALTESSGANVLTF. CDR3 nucleotide sequence: TGCAGTGCTAGAGCCTTAACAGAAAGCTCTGGGGCCAACGTCCTGACTTTC.